Shown below are 20 T cell receptor beta chains from a single sample sequenced in a study of cytomegalovirus exposure and HLA in healthy donors. The study ran its PCR with 60 Vbeta and 13 Jbeta primers. TCRdb's copy holds only in-frame clones and misses some; the assay was immunoSEQ multiplex PCR. The sample shows approximately 77,000 clones, about three quarters of them seen only once. Sequences were obtained from PBMCs. The receptors shown here come from a male donor in good health and CMV-seropositive.

This rearrangement joins TRBV6-5 to TRBJ1-2, with a weak D call TRBD1 (5 bases). The V end was cut by 5 bases, the J end by 0 bases, with 7 bases between. Germline V gene lookup returns CDR1 MNHEY and CDR2 SVGAGI. The CDR3 has 13 amino acids. CDR3 DNA sequence: TGTGCCAGCAGTGAACAGGCTAACTATGGCTACACCTTC. Protein: CASSEQANYGYTF.

The chain employs TRBV28 and TRBJ1-1; 7 positions agree with TRBD1. This CDR3 region has 15 residues. V was clipped by 3 bases and J by 6 bases; unmatched bases: 10. CDR1 and CDR2 from the germline V gene are MDHEN and SYDVKM. The CDR3 DNA follows: TGTGCCAGCAGTTTGGTGACAGGGATGAATTCTGAAGCTTTCTTT. It codes for CASSLVTGMNSEAFF.

The CDR3 sequence: CASLNRVNTEAFF. Written as DNA, the CDR3 is TGTGCCAGTTTGAACAGGGTGAACACTGAAGCTTTCTTT. The chain links TRBV19 to TRBJ1-1; tentatively, D is TRBD1 (6 bases). Germline V gene data show CDR1 as LNHDA and CDR2 as SQIVND (reference sequence). The CDR3 sequence is 13 residues long. Trimming took off 8 bases at V and 0 bases at J, with 10 bases between the two ends.

This chain's CDR3 is CASSGTSNLGNEQFF. In nucleotides, the CDR3 is TGCGCCAGCAGCGGAACTAGTAATTTGGGCAATGAGCAGTTCTTC. The chain is built from TRBV5-1 and TRBJ2-1; TRBD2 might be the D (5 bases). Germline CDR1 reads SGHRS; CDR2 reads YFSETQ. The CDR3 totals 15 residues. The germline V and J ends were trimmed by 4 bases and 6 bases, with 17 bases remaining between them. Full variable domain (rest looked up from reference TRBV5-1 and TRBJ2-1): KAGVTQTPRYLIKTRGQQVTLSCSPISGHRSVSWYQQTPGQGLQFLFEYFSETQRNKGNFPGRFSGRQFSNSRSEMNVSTLELGDSALYLCASSGTSNLGNEQFFGPGTRLTVL.

V usage is TRBV6-6 and J usage is TRBJ1-1; TRBD1 agrees at 8 bases. Germline V gene lookup returns CDR1 MNHNY and CDR2 SVGAGI (reference sequence). J lost 0 bases, V lost 6 bases, and 6 bases had no gene match. This CDR3 contains 15 residues. The CDR3 here is CASSHRQGLNTEAFF. The CDR3 nucleotides read TGTGCCAGCAGCCACCGACAGGGGCTGAACACTGAAGCTTTCTTT.

The gene calls are TRBV27 and TRBJ1-4; possible D gene TRBD1, 5 bases. Germline V gene lookup returns CDR1 MNHEY and CDR2 SMNVEV (reference sequence). This CDR3 comprises 16 residues. V lost 2 bases to trimming and J lost 4 bases, with 14 bases between them. The CDR3 sequence is CASSLGRGNLNEKLFF. In DNA form, the CDR3 reads TGTGCCAGCAGTTTAGGGCGGGGGAACCTTAATGAAAAACTGTTTTTT.

This chain uses TRBV7-3 with TRBJ2-2; no firm D call. The CDR3 covers 17 residues. V lost 0 bases and J lost 1, with 12 bases in between. Germline CDR1 is SGHTA and CDR2 is FQGTGA. CDR3 sequence reads: CASSLTVLGGNTGELFF. As DNA, the CDR3 is TGTGCCAGCAGCTTAACAGTGCTAGGCGGGAACACCGGGGAGCTGTTTTTT.

The rearrangement links TRBV6-5 to TRBJ2-3, with D possibly matching TRBD2 (6 bases). From germline, CDR1 is MNHEY and CDR2 SVGAGI. CDR3 size: 14 residues. Trimming removed 5 bases from V and 8 bases from J, with 17 bases in between. This CDR3 reads CASSAGPGSGTQYF. The DNA of the CDR3 is TGTGCCAGCAGTGCCGGCCCCGGGAGCGGTACGCAGTATTTT.

J is TRBJ1-3 and V is TRBV6-1; D is unclear. CDR1 and CDR2 from the germline V gene are MNHNS and SASEGT. This CDR3 contains 14 residues. Trimming took 6 bases from V and 2 from J, leaving 11 bases between them. In nucleotides, the CDR3 is TGTGCCAGCAGGGCCCTGGTGGCTGGAAACACCATATATTTT. It specifies CASRALVAGNTIYF.

A few counts support this clone. This rearrangement joins TRBV5-5 to TRBJ1-4; 7 bases align to TRBD1. With 5 bases clipped from V and 8 bases from J, the junction kept 6 bases outside the gene matches. Germline V CDR1 and CDR2: SGHKS, YYEKEE (reference sequence). There are 13 residues in the CDR3. The CDR3 spells CASSQGQREKLFF. The CDR3 DNA reads as TGTGCCAGCAGTCAGGGACAGCGGGAAAAACTGTTTTTT.

This clone has just a few counts. The chain recombines TRBV6-6 with TRBJ1-4; D unclear. V was shortened by 6 bases and J by 3 bases, with 11 bases between the two germline ends. The germline V gene has CDR1 MNHNY and CDR2 SVGAGI (reference sequence). The length of the CDR3 is 14 residues. The CDR3 bases are TGTGCCAGCAGGATACAGCACTCTAATGAAAAACTGTTTTTT. This sequence encodes CASRIQHSNEKLFF.

This rearrangement joins TRBV2 to TRBJ1-5, with TRBD1 matching 8 bases. The CDR3 totals 15 residues. Germline V gene data show CDR1 as SNHLY and CDR2 as FYNNEI. The V and J ends lost 4 bases and 7 bases, in that order; junction bases with no gene match: 9. The CDR3 DNA reads TGTGCCAGCAGTGTGACACAGGGGGTCGGACAGCCCCAGCATTTT. Its translation: CASSVTQGVGQPQHF.

This rearrangement joins TRBV9 to TRBJ2-7; TRBD2 aligns across 14 bases. Trimming cost V 7 bases and J 3 bases; bases outside gene matches: 15. The CDR3 is 18 residues long. From germline, CDR1 is SGDLS and CDR2 YYNGEE. The DNA of the CDR3 is TGTGCCAGCCCCCCGGGACTAGCGGGGGCTGCGCCCTTCTACGAGCAGTACTTC. Residues: CASPPGLAGAAPFYEQYF.

The rearrangement uses TRBV5-5 and TRBJ2-7; the D gene is possibly TRBD1 (6 bases). The CDR3 runs 13 residues. Germline V gene data show CDR1 as SGHKS and CDR2 as YYEKEE (reference sequence). V was pared by 6 bases and J by 4 bases, with 14 bases between. The CDR3 DNA is TGTGCCAGCACCACCGGACAGTTATACGAGCAGTACTTC. This sequence encodes CASTTGQLYEQYF.

The gene calls are TRBV19 and TRBJ1-2, with D possibly being TRBD1 (5 bases). Germline V CDR1 and CDR2: LNHDA, SQIVND (reference sequence). V was cut by 6 bases and J by 4 bases, with 15 bases left in between. This CDR3 comprises 14 residues. CDR3 in amino acids: CASRNGPQGYGYTF. The CDR3 DNA reads TGTGCCAGTAGGAACGGGCCTCAGGGCTATGGCTACACCTTC.

The chain has TRBV27 and TRBJ2-5, with 9 positions matching TRBD2. This CDR3 spans 16 amino acids. Trimming at V came to 0 bases and at J to 4 bases, leaving 6 bases not matched to a gene. Looked up from germline, CDR1 is MNHEY and CDR2 is SMNVEV (reference sequence). This CDR3 is CASSLSLAGGSETQYF. The CDR3 nucleotides are TGTGCCAGCAGTTTATCGCTCGCGGGGGGGTCAGAGACCCAGTACTTC.

CDR3 amino acids: CASSVGGTSGGYEQYF. The CDR3 DNA is TGTGCCAGCAGCGTAGGAGGGACTAGCGGGGGATACGAGCAGTACTTC. The chain has TRBV9 and TRBJ2-7; 14 bases map to TRBD2. The CDR3 is made up of 16 amino acids. V shed 0 bases, J shed 4 bases, and the junction held 3 bases outside the gene matches. Germline lookup yields CDR1 SGDLS and CDR2 YYNGEE.

The V and J genes are TRBV5-1 and TRBJ2-2, with D tentatively TRBD1 (6 bases). The CDR3 is made up of 15 amino acids. The V end lost 4 bases, the J end lost 5 bases, and 15 bases lay between the germline ends. CDR1 is SGHRS, CDR2 YFSETQ, per germline. DNA of the CDR3: TGCGCCAGCAGCGCGCGACAGGATGGGACCGGGGAGCTGTTTTTT. This codes for CASSARQDGTGELFF.

This chain uses TRBV5-1 with TRBJ1-1; D ambiguous. Germline V CDR1 and CDR2: SGHRS, YFSETQ. The V end was cut by 4 bases, the J end by 4 bases, with 8 bases between. The CDR3 is 12 amino acids. The CDR3 bases are TGCGCCAGCAGCCAGACAAGCACTGAAGCTTTCTTT. It translates to CASSQTSTEAFF.

V usage is TRBV30 and J usage is TRBJ2-7, with a possible D match to TRBD1 (7 bases). The CDR3 runs to 14 residues. In germline, CDR1 is GTSNPN, CDR2 SVGIG (reference sequence). Trimming left V 2 bases short and J 2 bases short, with 13 bases between. Here the CDR3 DNA reads TGTGCCTGGAGTACCTCCAGGGGGGCCTACGAGCAGTACTTC. It is translated as CAWSTSRGAYEQYF.